This TCR beta chain was retrieved from a study of immune characterization of retroperitoneal liposarcoma (dated by TCRdb to the late 2010s). The V and J ends are trimmed by 3 bases and 1 base, leaving 9 bases between them. The CDR3 has 14 amino acids, counting the end cysteine and phenylalanine. The kept DNA is CDR3 alone, 42 bases in frame from the first base. Library creation used PCR. Instrument used: NextSeq 500. TCRdb took the public reads, trimmed them with fastp at Q25, ran MiXCR for clone calling and kept in-frame beta chains. Each record represents a unique CDR3 protein, reported with the most common genes and DNA among its rows. The sample includes more than 9,000 distinct CDR3 sequences, with around 35% observed a single time. The ten largest clones add up to 10% of the sample. Comments on this clonotype: Its recognized antigen is unknown. No per-base quality is available; no much larger clone lies one base away.

The rearrangement joined TRBV12-3 or TRBV12-4 to TRBJ1-1; no D segment can be confidently identified. The sequenced sample consisted of tumor tissue. This clonotype originated in a female donor with retroperitoneal liposarcoma. The bases are TGTGCCAGCAGTTTTATCGCTGCGAACACTGAAGCTTTCTTT. It codes for CASSFIAANTEAFF.